This T cell receptor beta chain derives from a study of blood T cell repertoires in COVID-19. Across the study: Sites across the United States, Italy and Spain contributed samples from acute and convalescent COVID-19. Sources were T cells, B-cell-depleted T cells, or PBMCs; the material itself was cDNA or gDNA.

Original handling: Reference gene primer amplification in the assay estimated nucleated cell counts. The assay was immunoSEQ multiplex PCR, and TCRdb's table has in-frame clones only and misses some. V, J and clone size were drawn from that table, and D and trimming were deduced from the DNA. The sample records 230,000 or so clones, approximately 89% being singletons. Germline-derived CDR1 and CDR2 are LGHDT and YNNKEL (reference sequence). Unmatched junction bases numbered 3, after V lost 3 bases and J lost 5 bases. The CDR3 runs to 14 residues. The material sequenced was peripheral blood. The chain recombines TRBV3-1 (or the pseudogene TRBV3-2) with TRBJ1-4; 7 bases fit TRBD1. This receptor was identified in a middle-aged woman who had recovered from COVID-19. The CDR3 here is CASSQRGGNEKLFF. In DNA, the CDR3 is TGTGCCAGCAGCCAGAGAGGGGGCAATGAAAAACTGTTTTTT.